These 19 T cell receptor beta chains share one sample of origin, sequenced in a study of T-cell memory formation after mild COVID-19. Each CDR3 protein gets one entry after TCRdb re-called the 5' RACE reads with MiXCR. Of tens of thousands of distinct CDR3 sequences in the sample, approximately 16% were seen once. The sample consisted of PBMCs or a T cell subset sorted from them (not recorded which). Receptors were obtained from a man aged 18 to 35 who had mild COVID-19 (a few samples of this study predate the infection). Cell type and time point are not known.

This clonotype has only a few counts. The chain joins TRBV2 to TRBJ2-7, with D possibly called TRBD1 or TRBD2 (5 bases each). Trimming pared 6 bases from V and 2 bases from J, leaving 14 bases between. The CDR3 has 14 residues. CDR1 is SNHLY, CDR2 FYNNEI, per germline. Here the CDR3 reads CASREAGLTYEQYF. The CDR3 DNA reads TGTGCCAGCAGGGAGGCAGGGCTTACCTACGAGCAGTACTTC.

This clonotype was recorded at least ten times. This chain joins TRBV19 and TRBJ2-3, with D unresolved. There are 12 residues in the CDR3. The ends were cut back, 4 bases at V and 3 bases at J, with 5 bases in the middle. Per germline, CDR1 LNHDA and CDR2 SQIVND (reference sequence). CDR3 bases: TGTGCCAGTAGTACCTCAACAGATACGCAGTATTTT. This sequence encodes CASSTSTDTQYF.

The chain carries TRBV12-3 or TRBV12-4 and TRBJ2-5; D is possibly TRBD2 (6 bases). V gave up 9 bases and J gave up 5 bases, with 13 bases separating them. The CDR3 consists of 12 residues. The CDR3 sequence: CASMAGGETQYF. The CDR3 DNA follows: TGTGCCAGTATGGCTGGAGGGGAGACCCAGTACTTC.

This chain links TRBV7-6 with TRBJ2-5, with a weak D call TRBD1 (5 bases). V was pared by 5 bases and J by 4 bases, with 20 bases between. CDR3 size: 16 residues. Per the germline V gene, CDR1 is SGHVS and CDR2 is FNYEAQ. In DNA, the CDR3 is TGTGCCAGCAGCGCTTCCCTGGGGCGTTCGGGAGAGACCCAGTACTTC. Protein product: CASSASLGRSGETQYF.

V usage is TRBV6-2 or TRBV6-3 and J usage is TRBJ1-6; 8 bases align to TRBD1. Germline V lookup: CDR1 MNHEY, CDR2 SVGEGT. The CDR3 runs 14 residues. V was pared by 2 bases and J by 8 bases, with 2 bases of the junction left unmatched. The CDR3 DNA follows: TGTGCCAGCAGTTACGGACAGGGCTATTCACCCCTCCACTTT. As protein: CASSYGQGYSPLHF.

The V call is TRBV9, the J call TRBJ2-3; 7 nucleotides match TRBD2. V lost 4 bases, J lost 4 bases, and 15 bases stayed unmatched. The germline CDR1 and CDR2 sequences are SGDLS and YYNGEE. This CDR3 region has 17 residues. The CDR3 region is CASSPYTGGPSADTQYF. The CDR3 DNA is TGTGCCAGCAGCCCTTACACGGGGGGACCGTCGGCAGATACGCAGTATTTT. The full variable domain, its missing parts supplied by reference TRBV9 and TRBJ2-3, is DSGVTQTPKHLITATGQRVTLRCSPRSGDLSVYWYQQSLDQGLQFLIQYYNGEERAKGNILERFSAQQFPDLHSELNLSSLELGDSALYFCASSPYTGGPSADTQYFGPGTRLTVL.

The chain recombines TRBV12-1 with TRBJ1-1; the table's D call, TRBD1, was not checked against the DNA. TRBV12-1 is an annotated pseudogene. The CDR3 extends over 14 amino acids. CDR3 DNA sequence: TGCGCCAGCAGTGACAGGCGGAGGCCCACTGAAGCTTTCTTT. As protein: CASSDRRRPTEAFF.

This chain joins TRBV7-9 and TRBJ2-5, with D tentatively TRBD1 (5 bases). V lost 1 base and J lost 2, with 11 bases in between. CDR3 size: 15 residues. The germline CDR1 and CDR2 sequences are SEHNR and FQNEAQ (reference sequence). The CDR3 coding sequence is TGTGCCAGCAGCTTAGGGTCTTACAGGCAAGAGACCCAGTACTTC. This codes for CASSLGSYRQETQYF.

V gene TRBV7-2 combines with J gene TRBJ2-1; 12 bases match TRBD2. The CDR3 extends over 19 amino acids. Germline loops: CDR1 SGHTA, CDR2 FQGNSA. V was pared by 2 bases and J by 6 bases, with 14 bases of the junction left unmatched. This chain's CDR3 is CASSLLSLAGGILFNEQFF. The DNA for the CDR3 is TGTGCCAGCAGCTTACTCAGCCTAGCGGGGGGGATCTTATTCAATGAGCAGTTCTTC.

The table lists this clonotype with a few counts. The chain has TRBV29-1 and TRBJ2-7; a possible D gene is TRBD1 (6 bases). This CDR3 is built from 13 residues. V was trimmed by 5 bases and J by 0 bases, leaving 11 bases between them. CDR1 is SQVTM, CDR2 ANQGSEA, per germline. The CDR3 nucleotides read TGCAGCGTTTCAGGGGATAGCTCCTACGAGCAGTACTTC. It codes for CSVSGDSSYEQYF.

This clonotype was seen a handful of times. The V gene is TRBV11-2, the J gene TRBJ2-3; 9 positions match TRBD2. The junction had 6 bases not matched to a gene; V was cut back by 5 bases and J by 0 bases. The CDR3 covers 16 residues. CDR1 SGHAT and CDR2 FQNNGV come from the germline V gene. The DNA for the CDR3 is TGTGCCAGCAGCCAGACTAGCGGATGGAGCACAGATACGCAGTATTTT. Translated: CASSQTSGWSTDTQYF.

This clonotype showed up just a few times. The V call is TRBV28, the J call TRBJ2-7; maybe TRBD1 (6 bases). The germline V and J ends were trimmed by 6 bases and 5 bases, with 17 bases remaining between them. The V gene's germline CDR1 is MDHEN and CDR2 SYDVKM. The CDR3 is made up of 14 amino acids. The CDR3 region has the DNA TGTGCCAGCAGGCCGCTGGGCAGGGGTAACGAGCAGTACGTC. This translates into CASRPLGRGNEQYV.

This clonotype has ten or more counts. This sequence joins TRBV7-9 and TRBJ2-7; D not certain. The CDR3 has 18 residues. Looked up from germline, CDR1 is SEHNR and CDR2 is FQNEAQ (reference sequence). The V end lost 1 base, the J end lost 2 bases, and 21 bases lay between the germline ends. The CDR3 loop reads CASSLVVWIPTYAYEQYV. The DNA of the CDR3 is TGTGCCAGCAGCTTAGTCGTCTGGATCCCGACCTACGCCTACGAGCAGTACGTC.

The CDR3 is CASTAPTSSYNEQFF. The CDR3 DNA reads as TGTGCCAGCACCGCCCCCACCAGCTCCTACAATGAGCAGTTCTTC. This chain connects TRBV7-8 to TRBJ2-1; D not resolved. The CDR3 is 15 residues long. Germline CDR1 SGHVS, CDR2 FQNEAQ. V was trimmed by 7 bases and J by 0 bases, leaving 13 bases between them.

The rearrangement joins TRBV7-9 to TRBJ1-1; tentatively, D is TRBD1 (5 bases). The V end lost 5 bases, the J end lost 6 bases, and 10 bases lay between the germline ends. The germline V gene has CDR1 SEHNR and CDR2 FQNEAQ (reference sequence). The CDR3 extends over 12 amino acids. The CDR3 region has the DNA TGTGCCAGCAGCCCGGGACTCCCTGAAGCTTTCTTT. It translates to CASSPGLPEAFF.

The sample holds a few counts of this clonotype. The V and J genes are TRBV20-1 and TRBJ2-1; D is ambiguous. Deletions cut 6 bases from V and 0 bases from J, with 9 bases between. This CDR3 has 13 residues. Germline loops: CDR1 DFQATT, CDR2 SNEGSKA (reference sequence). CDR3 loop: CSARRNSYNEQFF. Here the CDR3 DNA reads TGCAGTGCGAGAAGAAACTCCTACAATGAGCAGTTCTTC.

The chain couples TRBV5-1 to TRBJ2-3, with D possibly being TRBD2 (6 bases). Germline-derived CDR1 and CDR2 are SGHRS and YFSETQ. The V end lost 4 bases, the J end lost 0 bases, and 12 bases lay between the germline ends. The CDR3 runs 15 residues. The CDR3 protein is CASSAGGDSTDTQYF. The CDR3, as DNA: TGCGCCAGCAGCGCTGGCGGGGATAGCACAGATACGCAGTATTTT.

The CDR3 here is CASKAGGSTEAFF. The CDR3 nucleotides are TGTGCCAGCAAGGCCGGCGGGAGCACTGAAGCTTTCTTT. The chain links TRBV6-6 to TRBJ1-1; D gene unclear. There are 13 residues in the CDR3. The germline V and J ends were trimmed by 7 bases and 4 bases, with 13 bases remaining between them. CDR1 is MNHNY and CDR2 is SVGAGI in the germline V gene (reference sequence).

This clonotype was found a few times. Here the CDR3 DNA reads TGTGCCAGCAGTTATCGCCAGGAGAGCAATCAGCCCCAGCATTTT. This sequence encodes CASSYRQESNQPQHF. This chain uses TRBV6-5 with TRBJ1-5; no definite D call. CDR3 length: 15 amino acids. V was cut by 3 bases and J by 1 base, with 10 bases left in between. Germline V gives CDR1 MNHEY, CDR2 SVGAGI.